One sample yielded the 5 T cell receptor beta chains listed below, sequenced in a study of cytomegalovirus exposure and HLA in healthy donors. TCRdb keeps only in-frame clones here, not all; method: immunoSEQ multiplex PCR. The repertoire consists of around 110,000 clones, with less than 90% occurring once and the leading ten covering 1.5% to 2%. Specimen: PBMCs. The receptors derive from a young woman in good health and CMV-seropositive.

The chain combines TRBV5-4 with TRBJ2-3, with D maybe TRBD2 (6 bases). CDR1 is SGHNT and CDR2 is YYREEE in the germline V gene (reference sequence). The CDR3 contains 11 residues. Between the trimmed V and J ends, which lost 7 bases and 5 bases, there was a span of 8 bases. CDR3 DNA: TGTGCCAGCTCCGGGGGAGATACGCAGTATTTT. Protein product: CASSGGDTQYF. Combining the CDR3 with reference TRBV5-4 and TRBJ2-3 gives the whole variable domain ETGVTQSPTHLIKTRGQQVTLRCSSQSGHNTVSWYQQALGQGPQFIFQYYREEENGRGNFPPRFSGLQFPNYSSELNVNALELDDSALYLCASSGGDTQYFGPGTRLTVL.

The chain is built from TRBV6-1 and TRBJ1-5; D ambiguous. V lost 6 bases and J 0 bases, leaving 6 bases between the germline ends. Looked up from germline, CDR1 is MNHNS and CDR2 is SASEGT. This CDR3 is built from 13 residues. DNA for the CDR3: TGTGCCAGCAGGAGAGTTAGCAATCAGCCCCAGCATTTT. Translating it yields CASRRVSNQPQHF.

The chain is built from TRBV21-1 and TRBJ2-7; the D call TRBD1 from the table was never checked on the DNA. TRBV21-1 is a pseudogene locus. The CDR3 is made up of 13 amino acids. The CDR3 reads CASNRDRGHEQYV. The CDR3 nucleotides read TGTGCCAGCAACCGGGACAGGGGACACGAGCAGTACGTC.

This clone was observed a handful of times. V usage is TRBV6-5 and J usage is TRBJ2-3; 7 bases are a match to TRBD1. This CDR3 spans 15 amino acids. Looked up from germline, CDR1 is MNHEY and CDR2 is SVGAGI. After removal of 4 bases from V and 6 bases from J, the junction contained 10 bases not matched to a gene. CDR3 in DNA: TGTGCCAGCAGTTCTCGTACAGGGGTAGCCGATACGCAGTATTTT. This encodes CASSSRTGVADTQYF.

This sequence joins TRBV5-6 and TRBJ2-5, with unresolved D. Trimming left V 1 base short and J 1 base short, with 8 bases between. Germline V gene lookup returns CDR1 SGHDT and CDR2 YYEEEE. The CDR3 covers 14 residues. CDR3 amino acids: CASSLPKLQETQYF. The CDR3 nucleotides read TGTGCCAGCAGCTTGCCCAAGCTCCAAGAGACCCAGTACTTC.